Each of the 13 T cell receptor beta chains below was sequenced from the same sample in a study of shared clonotypes between healthy human individuals. The assay was immunoSEQ multiplex PCR, and TCRdb's table has in-frame clones only and misses some. This sample has some 1,100,000 clones, with about 80% found just once. Material for sequencing was memory CD4+ T cells from PBMCs. The subset is: CD45RA-negative fraction. All receptors come from a young man in good health. Some clones in this sample may be carry-over from other donors' samples.

This clone has only a few counts. The chain recombines TRBV2 with TRBJ2-5; D is undetermined. This CDR3 comprises 13 residues. Germline assignment: CDR1 SNHLY and CDR2 FYNNEI. Trimming took 7 bases from V and 5 from J, leaving 14 bases between them. The CDR3 protein is CASMFRSAETQYF. The CDR3 DNA reads as TGTGCCAGCATGTTCAGGTCGGCGGAGACCCAGTACTTC.

Remarks on this clone: Within the sample, other DNA sequences also encode this same CDR3. The CDR3 DNA sequence: TGCGCCAGCAGGACTGGCGGCTCCTACAATGAGCAGTTCTTC. Amino acid sequence: CASRTGGSYNEQFF. The gene calls are TRBV5-1 and TRBJ2-1, with D unclear. Germline assignment: CDR1 SGHRS and CDR2 YFSETQ. The CDR3 extends over 14 amino acids. The ends were cut back, 5 bases at V and 0 bases at J, with 9 bases in the middle.

This clone has just a few counts. This chain connects TRBV11-3 to TRBJ2-1, with D tentatively TRBD2 (6 bases). Trimming removed 4 bases at V and 10 bases at J, with 14 bases between. The CDR3 runs 13 residues. In germline, CDR1 is SGHNT, CDR2 YENEEA. CDR3 bases: TGTGCCAGCAGCTCGGACCCGGCGGGGGAGCAGTTCTTC. It translates to CASSSDPAGEQFF.

The chain uses TRBV6-6 and TRBJ2-3; no reliable D call. Germline V lookup: CDR1 MNHNY, CDR2 SVGAGI (reference sequence). V was clipped by 10 bases and J by 0 bases, with 8 bases between them. The length of the CDR3 is 12 residues. This CDR3 is CAIFPSTDTQYF. CDR3 nucleotides: TGTGCCATCTTCCCTAGCACAGATACGCAGTATTTT.

V usage is TRBV18 and J usage is TRBJ2-6, with unresolved D. The CDR3 consists of 16 residues. Deletions cut 1 base from V and 0 bases from J, with 7 bases between. CDR1 and CDR2 (germline): KGHSH, LQKENI. The CDR3 is CASSPQGNSGANVLTF. The CDR3 region has the DNA TGTGCCAGCTCACCACAAGGAAACTCTGGGGCCAACGTCCTGACTTTC.

In the case of this clone: Other DNA sequences within the sample encode an identical CDR3. The chain uses TRBV7-2 and TRBJ2-5; D is uncertain. The CDR3 has 15 amino acids. Germline V gene data show CDR1 as SGHTA and CDR2 as FQGNSA. V was shortened by 1 base and J by 2 bases, with 11 bases between the two germline ends. CDR3 sequence: CASSLGTALQETQYF. The CDR3 bases are TGTGCCAGCAGCTTAGGGACGGCCCTTCAAGAGACCCAGTACTTC.

This clone was counted between two and nine times. The V gene is TRBV7-2, the J gene TRBJ1-1; no clear D. Germline V gives CDR1 SGHTA, CDR2 FQGNSA. Trimming took off 2 bases at V and 1 base at J, with 8 bases between the two ends. This CDR3 is 14 amino acids long. The CDR3 nucleotides are TGTGCCAGCAGCTTAATGTTTCGGAACACTGAAGCTTTCTTT. Protein: CASSLMFRNTEAFF.

The chain carries TRBV28 and TRBJ2-7; 7 bases are shared with TRBD1. The germline CDR1 and CDR2 sequences are MDHEN and SYDVKM. V shed 5 bases, J shed 9 bases, and the junction held 13 bases outside the gene matches. The CDR3 is 14 residues long. The CDR3 here is CASSQGGHETPQYF. Here the CDR3 DNA reads TGTGCCAGCAGTCAAGGGGGCCACGAAACCCCGCAGTACTTC. Combining the CDR3 with reference TRBV28 and TRBJ2-7 gives the whole variable domain DVKVTQSSRYLVKRTGEKVFLECVQDMDHENMFWYRQDPGLGLRLIYFSYDVKMKEKGDIPEGYSVSREKKERFSLILESASTNQTSMYLCASSQGGHETPQYFGPGTRLTVT.

This chain joins TRBV5-4 and TRBJ1-4; TRBD1 matches at 9 bases. This CDR3 contains 16 residues. V trimming: 6 bases; J trimming: 0 bases; junction bases outside the gene matches: 6. The germline CDR1 and CDR2 sequences are SGHNT and YYREEE (reference sequence). The CDR3 sequence: CASTSDRGATNEKLFF. CDR3 nucleotides: TGTGCCAGCACTTCGGACAGGGGTGCAACTAATGAAAAACTGTTTTTT.

The chain carries TRBV28 and TRBJ1-3; D not resolved. There are 12 residues in the CDR3. Germline V gene lookup returns CDR1 MDHEN and CDR2 SYDVKM. Trimming took off 2 bases at V and 8 bases at J, with 7 bases between the two ends. For the CDR3, the DNA is TGTGCCAGCAGTTTAATTCAGGACACCATATATTTT. Translated: CASSLIQDTIYF.

V and J are TRBV5-1 and TRBJ2-7, with D unresolved. Germline values: CDR1 SGHRS, CDR2 YFSETQ. The CDR3 spans 14 residues. Trimming cost V 0 bases and J 5 bases, with 12 bases left between them. The CDR3 spells CASSLGHPVDEQYF. DNA of the CDR3: TGCGCCAGCAGCTTGGGACACCCTGTGGACGAGCAGTACTTC.

The chain couples TRBV7-2 to TRBJ1-1; 9 nucleotides match TRBD1. The J segment lost 3 bases and the V segment lost 4 bases, leaving 3 bases of the junction unmatched. CDR1 SGHTA and CDR2 FQGNSA come from the germline V gene. The CDR3 loop spans 14 amino acids. The CDR3: CASSSQGADTEAFF. The CDR3 DNA reads TGTGCCAGCAGCTCACAGGGGGCTGACACTGAAGCTTTCTTT.

The CDR3 here is CASSPTRQGLNYGYTF. CDR3 DNA sequence: TGTGCCAGCAGCCCGACTCGCCAGGGTCTTAACTATGGCTACACCTTC. The chain couples TRBV5-5 to TRBJ1-2; tentatively, D is TRBD1 (5 bases). The CDR3 runs 16 residues. Germline CDR1 SGHKS, CDR2 YYEKEE (reference sequence). Trimming removed 4 bases at V and 1 base at J, with 17 bases between.